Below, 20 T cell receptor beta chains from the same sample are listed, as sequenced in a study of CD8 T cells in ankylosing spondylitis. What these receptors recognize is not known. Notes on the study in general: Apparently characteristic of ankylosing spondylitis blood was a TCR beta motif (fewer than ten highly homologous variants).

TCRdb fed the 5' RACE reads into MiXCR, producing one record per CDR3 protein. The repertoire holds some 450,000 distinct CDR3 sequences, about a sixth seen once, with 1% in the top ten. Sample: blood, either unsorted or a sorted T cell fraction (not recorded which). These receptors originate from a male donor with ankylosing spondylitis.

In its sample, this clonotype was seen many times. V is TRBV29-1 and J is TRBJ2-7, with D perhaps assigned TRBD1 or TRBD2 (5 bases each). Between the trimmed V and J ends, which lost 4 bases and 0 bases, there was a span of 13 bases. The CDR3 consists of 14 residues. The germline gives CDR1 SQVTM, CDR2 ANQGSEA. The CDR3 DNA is TGCAGCGTTGTGGGGTCAGGGAGCTCCTACGAGCAGTACTTC. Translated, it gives CSVVGSGSSYEQYF.

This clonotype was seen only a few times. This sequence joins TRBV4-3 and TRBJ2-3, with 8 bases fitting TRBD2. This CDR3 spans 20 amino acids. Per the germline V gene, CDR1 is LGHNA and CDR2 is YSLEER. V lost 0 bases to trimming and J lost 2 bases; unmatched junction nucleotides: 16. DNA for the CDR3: TGCGCCAGCAGCCAAGATGCCTCCCGACGGGGGGGGAAATTCACAGATACGCAGTATTTT. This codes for CASSQDASRRGGKFTDTQYF.

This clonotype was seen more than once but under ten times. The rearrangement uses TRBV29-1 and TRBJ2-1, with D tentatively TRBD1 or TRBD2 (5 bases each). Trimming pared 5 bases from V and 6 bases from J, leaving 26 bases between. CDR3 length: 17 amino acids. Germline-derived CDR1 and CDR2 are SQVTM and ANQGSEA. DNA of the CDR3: TGCAGCGTTTTAAAGTTCTTGGGGACGGTGAGGGGCAATGAGCAGTTCTTC. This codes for CSVLKFLGTVRGNEQFF.

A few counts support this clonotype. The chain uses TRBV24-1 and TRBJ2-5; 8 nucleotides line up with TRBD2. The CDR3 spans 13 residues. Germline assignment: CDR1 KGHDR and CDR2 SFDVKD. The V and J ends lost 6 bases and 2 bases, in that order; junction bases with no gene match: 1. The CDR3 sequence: CATSLAGQETQYF. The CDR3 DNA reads TGTGCCACCAGTTTAGCGGGACAAGAGACCCAGTACTTC.

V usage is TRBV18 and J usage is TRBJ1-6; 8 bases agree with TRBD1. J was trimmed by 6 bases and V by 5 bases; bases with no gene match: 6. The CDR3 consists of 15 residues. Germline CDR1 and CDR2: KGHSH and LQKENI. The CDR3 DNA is TGTGCCAGCTCAGCTACAGGGGGTAGTAATTCACCCCTCCACTTT. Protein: CASSATGGSNSPLHF.

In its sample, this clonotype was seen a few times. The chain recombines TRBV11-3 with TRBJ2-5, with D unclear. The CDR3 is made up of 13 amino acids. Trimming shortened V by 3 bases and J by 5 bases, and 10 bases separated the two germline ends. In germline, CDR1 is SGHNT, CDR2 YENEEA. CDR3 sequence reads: CASSFQKAETQYF. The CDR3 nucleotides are TGTGCCAGCAGCTTCCAGAAAGCGGAGACCCAGTACTTC. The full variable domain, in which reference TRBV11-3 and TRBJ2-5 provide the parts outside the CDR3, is EAGVVQSPRYKIIEKKQPVAFWCNPISGHNTLYWYLQNLGQGPELLIRYENEEAVDDSQLPKDRFSAERLKGVDSTLKIQPAELGDSAVYLCASSFQKAETQYFGPGTRLLVL.

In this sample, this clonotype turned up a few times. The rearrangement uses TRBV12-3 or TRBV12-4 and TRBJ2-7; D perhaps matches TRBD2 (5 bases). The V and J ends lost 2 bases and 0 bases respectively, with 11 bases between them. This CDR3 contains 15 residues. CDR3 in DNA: TGTGCCAGCAGTTTACTAGCCGCGGTCTCCTACGAGCAGTACTTC. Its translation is CASSLLAAVSYEQYF.

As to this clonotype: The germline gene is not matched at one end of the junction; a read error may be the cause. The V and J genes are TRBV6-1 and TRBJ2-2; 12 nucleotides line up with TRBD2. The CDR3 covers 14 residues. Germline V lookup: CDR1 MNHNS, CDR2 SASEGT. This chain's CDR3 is CAISGLAGLGELFF. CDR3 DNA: TGTGCCATCAGTGGACTAGCGGGGTTAGGGGAGCTGTTTTTT.

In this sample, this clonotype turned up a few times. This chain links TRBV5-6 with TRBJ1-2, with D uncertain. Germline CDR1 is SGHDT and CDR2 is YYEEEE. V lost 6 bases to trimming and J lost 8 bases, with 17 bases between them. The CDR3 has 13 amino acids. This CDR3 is CASTAQADRGYTF. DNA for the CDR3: TGTGCCAGCACCGCCCAGGCAGACCGAGGCTACACCTTC.

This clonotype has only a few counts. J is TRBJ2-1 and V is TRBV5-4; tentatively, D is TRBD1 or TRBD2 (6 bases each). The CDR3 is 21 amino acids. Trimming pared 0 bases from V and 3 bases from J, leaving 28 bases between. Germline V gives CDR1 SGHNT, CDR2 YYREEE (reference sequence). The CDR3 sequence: CASSLEGWGAKGERLYNEQFF. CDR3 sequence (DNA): TGTGCCAGCAGCTTGGAGGGCTGGGGGGCGAAGGGGGAGAGGCTCTACAATGAGCAGTTCTTC.

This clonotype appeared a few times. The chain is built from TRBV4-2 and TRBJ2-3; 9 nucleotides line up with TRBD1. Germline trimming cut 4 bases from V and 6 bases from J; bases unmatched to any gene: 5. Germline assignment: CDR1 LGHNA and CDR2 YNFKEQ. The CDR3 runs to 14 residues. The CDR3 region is CASSPDRGRDTQYF. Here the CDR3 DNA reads TGTGCCAGCAGCCCGGACAGGGGCCGGGATACGCAGTATTTT.

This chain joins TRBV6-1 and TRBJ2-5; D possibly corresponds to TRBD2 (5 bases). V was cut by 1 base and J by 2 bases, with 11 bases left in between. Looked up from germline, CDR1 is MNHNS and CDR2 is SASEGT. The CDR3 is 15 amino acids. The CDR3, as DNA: TGTGCCAGCAGTGAAGAGGGAGTAGTGCAAGAGACCCAGTACTTC. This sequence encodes CASSEEGVVQETQYF.

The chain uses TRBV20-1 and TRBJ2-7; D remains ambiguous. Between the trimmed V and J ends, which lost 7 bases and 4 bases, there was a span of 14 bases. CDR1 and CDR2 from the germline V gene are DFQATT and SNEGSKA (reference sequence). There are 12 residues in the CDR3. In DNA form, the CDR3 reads TGCAGTGTAGGCAGAGCTGGTTACGAGCAGTACTTC. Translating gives CSVGRAGYEQYF.

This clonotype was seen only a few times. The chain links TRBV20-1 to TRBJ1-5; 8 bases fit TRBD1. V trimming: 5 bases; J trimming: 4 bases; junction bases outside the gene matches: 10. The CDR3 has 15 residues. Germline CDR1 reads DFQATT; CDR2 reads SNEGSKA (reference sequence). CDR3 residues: CSAPVPGQDNQPQHF. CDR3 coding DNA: TGCAGTGCTCCGGTACCGGGACAGGATAATCAGCCCCAGCATTTT.

CDR3 coding DNA: TGTGCCAGCAGTTTTGGTGTCTCGGCATTGGGTGAAAAACTGTTTTTT. This encodes CASSFGVSALGEKLFF. The V call is TRBV12-3 or TRBV12-4, the J call TRBJ1-4; D uncertain. The CDR3 runs to 16 residues. V gave up 3 bases and J gave up 7 bases, with 18 bases separating them.

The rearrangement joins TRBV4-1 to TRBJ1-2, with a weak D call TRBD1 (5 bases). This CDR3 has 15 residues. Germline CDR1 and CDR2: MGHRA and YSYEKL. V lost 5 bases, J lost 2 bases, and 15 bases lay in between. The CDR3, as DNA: TGCGCCAGCAGCGACCGGGACCTAGGGAACTATGGCTACACCTTC. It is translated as CASSDRDLGNYGYTF.

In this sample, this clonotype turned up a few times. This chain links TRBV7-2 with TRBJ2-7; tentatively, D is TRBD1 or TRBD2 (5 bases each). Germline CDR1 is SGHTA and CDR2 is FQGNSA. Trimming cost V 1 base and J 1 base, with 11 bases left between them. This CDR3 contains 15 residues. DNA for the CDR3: TGTGCCAGCAGCTTAGGATACGGGGCGTCCTACGAGCAGTACTTC. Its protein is CASSLGYGASYEQYF. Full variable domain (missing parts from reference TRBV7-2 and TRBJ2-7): GAGVSQSPSNKVTEKGKDVELRCDPISGHTALYWYRQSLGQGLEFLIYFQGNSAPDKSGLPSDRFSAERTGGSVSTLTIQRTQQEDSAVYLCASSLGYGASYEQYFGPGTRLTVT.

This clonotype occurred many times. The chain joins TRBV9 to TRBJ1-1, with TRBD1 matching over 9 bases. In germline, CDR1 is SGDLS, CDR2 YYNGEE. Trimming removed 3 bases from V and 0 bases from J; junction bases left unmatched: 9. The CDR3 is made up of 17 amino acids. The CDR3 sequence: CASSAGTGMALNTEAFF. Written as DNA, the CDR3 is TGTGCCAGCAGCGCCGGGACAGGGATGGCGCTGAACACTGAAGCTTTCTTT.

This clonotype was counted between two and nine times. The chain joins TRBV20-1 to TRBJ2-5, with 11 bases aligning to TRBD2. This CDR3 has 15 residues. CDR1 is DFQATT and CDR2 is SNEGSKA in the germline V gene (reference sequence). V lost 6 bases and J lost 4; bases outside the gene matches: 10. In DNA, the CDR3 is TGCAGTGCAGCCACTAGCGGGAGCCTCCCAGAGACCCAGTACTTC. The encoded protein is CSAATSGSLPETQYF.

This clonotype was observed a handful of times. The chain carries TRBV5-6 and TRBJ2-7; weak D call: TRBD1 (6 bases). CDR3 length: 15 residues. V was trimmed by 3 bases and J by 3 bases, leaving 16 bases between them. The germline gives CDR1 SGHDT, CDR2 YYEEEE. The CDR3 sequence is CASSSLDRTLYEQYF. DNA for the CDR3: TGTGCCAGCAGCTCCCTCGACAGGACCCTCTACGAGCAGTACTTC.